This T cell receptor (beta chain) was recovered during a study of beta chain features in type 1 diabetes. At the level of the study: Analysis included roughly 100 million sorted cells drawn from all samples. The study's findings and limits: Moderate but significant shortening of TCRB CDR3s was recorded in all four CD4+ subsets from Type 1 diabetes patients.

Reverse transcription of all isolated RNA meant that expressed TCRB transcripts were sequenced. Some clones are missing from TCRdb's copy, which holds only in-frame ones; the method was immunoSEQ multiplex PCR. Of 450,000 or so clones listed, approximately 10% were seen once; the top ten hold more than 0.045%. Germline values: CDR1 SGHTA, CDR2 FQGTGA. V was trimmed by 3 bases and J by 6 bases, leaving 13 bases between them. The length of the CDR3 is 14 residues. This clone has a handful of counts. Its antigen remains unknown. Sequenced input: naive CD4+ T cells from blood. This sequence originates from a young woman in good health. V is TRBV7-3 and J is TRBJ2-3; tentatively, D is TRBD1 (6 bases). The CDR3 nucleotides read TGTGCCAGCAGCTTCGGACAGTTGTCGGATACGCAGTATTTT. Protein: CASSFGQLSDTQYF.